Listed below are T cell receptor beta chains from one sample, sequenced in a study of beta chain features in type 1 diabetes. TCRdb keeps only in-frame clones here, not all; method: immunoSEQ multiplex PCR. This table holds roughly 290,000 clones, under 8.5% found once. The material sequenced was central memory CD4+ T cells from blood. Receptor source: a woman aged 18-30 years in good health. Each CDR3 is given with its conserved first and last residue. A D gene is named only where the DNA matches it firmly. Clone size is shown for a subset of rows, as once, few, many or a class of expanded clone.

j_call | clone_size | d_call | v_call | cdr3_aa | cdr3_nt
TRBJ2-5 | NA | NA | TRBV6-6 | CASRVGAKETQYF | TGTGCCAGCAGGGTGGGCGCTAAAGAGACCCAGTACTTC
TRBJ2-3 | NA | NA | TRBV7-9 | CASSLAGLNTDTQYF | TGTGCCAGCAGCTTGGCGGGACTTAACACAGATACGCAGTATTTT
TRBJ2-1 | NA | TRBD2 | TRBV7-2 | CASSLFGGADEQFF | TGTGCCAGCAGCTTATTCGGGGGGGCTGATGAGCAGTTCTTC
TRBJ2-3 | NA | NA | TRBV9 | CASSGTGTYGDTQYF | TGTGCCAGCAGCGGGACCGGGACCTACGGGGATACGCAGTATTTT
TRBJ2-7 | NA | NA | TRBV5-4 | CASSDPTRGSSYEQYF | TGTGCCAGCAGCGACCCAACTAGGGGAAGCTCCTACGAGCAGTACTTC
TRBJ2-1 | few | TRBD2 | TRBV29-1 | CSVEKAGGLNEQFF | TGCAGCGTTGAAAAAGCGGGAGGGTTAAATGAGCAGTTCTTC
TRBJ2-2 | few | NA | TRBV11-2 | CASSSDPQAQLFF | TGTGCCAGCAGCTCCGACCCCCAGGCGCAGCTGTTTTTT
TRBJ2-3 | NA | TRBD2 | TRBV29-1 | CSVGLADTQYF | TGCAGCGTGGGACTAGCGGATACGCAGTATTTT
TRBJ2-5 | once | TRBD2 | TRBV29-1 | CSVVMSGAETQYF | TGCAGCGTTGTAATGAGCGGGGCGGAGACCCAGTACTTC
TRBJ2-3 | few | TRBD1 | TRBV9 | CASSQVTGGRTDTQYF | TGTGCCAGCAGCCAAGTCACAGGGGGCCGCACAGATACGCAGTATTTT
TRBJ2-7 | few | TRBD1 | TRBV19 | CASQTGAGDEQYF | TGTGCCAGTCAGACAGGGGCTGGGGACGAGCAGTACTTC
TRBJ2-7 | many | NA | TRBV4-3 | CASSQAGEAEQYF | TGCGCCAGCAGCCAAGCGGGAGAAGCCGAGCAGTACTTC
TRBJ2-3 | NA | NA | TRBV6-6 | CASSYQPGSTDTQYF | TGTGCCAGCAGTTACCAACCCGGCAGCACAGATACGCAGTATTTT
TRBJ2-1 | NA | NA | TRBV28 | CASSLGAASYNEQFF | TGTGCCAGCAGCCTAGGAGCCGCCTCCTACAATGAGCAGTTCTTC
TRBJ1-4 | NA | NA | TRBV23-1 | CASSQSASGSTNEKLFF | TGCGCCAGCAGTCAATCGGCGAGCGGTTCAACTAATGAAAAACTGTTTTTT
TRBJ1-1 | few | TRBD1 | TRBV28 | CASLDRGGDTEAFF | TGTGCCAGCTTGGACAGGGGAGGAGACACTGAAGCTTTCTTT
TRBJ1-2 | few | NA | TRBV29-1 | CSVSRYGYTF | TGCAGCGTTAGCCGCTATGGCTACACCTTC
TRBJ2-1 | few | NA | TRBV18 | CASSPNLGQNEQFF | TGTGCCAGCTCACCAAATCTTGGACAAAATGAGCAGTTCTTC
TRBJ2-1 | few | TRBD1 | TRBV19 | CASRTDRLKFF | TGTGCCAGTCGGACGGACAGGCTAAAGTTCTTC